A selection of T cell receptor beta chains follows, all from one sample in a study of OX40 agonist ivuxolimab in advanced cancers. Profiling relied on immunoSEQ multiplex PCR, and the TCRdb table lists in-frame clones only, not all of them. This table has some 80,000 clones, approximately 91% appearing once. The sample consisted of CD4+ or CD8+ T cells sorted from blood, taken in a trial of the OX40 agonist ivuxolimab. The source of these receptors is an adult with an advanced solid tumor such as melanoma, head and neck, liver or kidney cancer. Each CDR3 is given with its conserved first and last residue. Fields, in order: J gene, V gene, clone size, D gene, CDR3 protein, CDR3 DNA. The D gene is left open where the match is weak. Size is omitted from some rows. Given values are once, few, many or a class for expanded clones.

J gene: TRBJ2-4; V gene: TRBV7-2; clone size: NA; D gene: NA; CDR3 protein: CASSQVLSRGNIQYF; CDR3 DNA: TGTGCCAGCAGCCAGGTCTTATCGAGGGGAAACATTCAGTACTTC
J gene: TRBJ2-1; V gene: TRBV5-1; clone size: NA; D gene: NA; CDR3 protein: CASSRGYLNEQFF; CDR3 DNA: TGCGCCAGCTCCAGAGGATACCTCAATGAGCAGTTCTTC
J gene: TRBJ1-1; V gene: TRBV21-1; clone size: NA; D gene: NA; CDR3 protein: CASYGQVKSTFF; CDR3 DNA: TGTGCCAGCTACGGACAGGTGAAGTCGACTTTCTTT
J gene: TRBJ2-1; V gene: TRBV6-1; clone size: NA; D gene: TRBD2; CDR3 protein: CASTGTSGSYNEQFF; CDR3 DNA: TGTGCCAGTACCGGGACTAGCGGGAGTTACAATGAGCAGTTCTTC
J gene: TRBJ2-6; V gene: TRBV6-1; clone size: once; D gene: NA; CDR3 protein: CASSDLTAGANVLTF; CDR3 DNA: TGTGCCAGCAGTGATCTCACAGCGGGGGCCAACGTCCTGACTTTC
J gene: TRBJ2-5; V gene: TRBV29-1; clone size: NA; D gene: NA; CDR3 protein: CSVAGQETQYF; CDR3 DNA: TGCAGCGTTGCAGGGCAAGAGACCCAGTACTTC
J gene: TRBJ1-5; V gene: TRBV5-1; clone size: NA; D gene: NA; CDR3 protein: CASSLDGGNQPQHF; CDR3 DNA: TGCGCCAGCAGCTTGGACGGGGGTAATCAGCCCCAGCATTTT
J gene: TRBJ2-1; V gene: TRBV5-4; clone size: NA; D gene: TRBD1; CDR3 protein: CASSPGQFHYNEQFF; CDR3 DNA: TGTGCCAGCAGCCCGGGACAGTTCCACTACAATGAGCAGTTCTTC
J gene: TRBJ2-3; V gene: TRBV6-1; clone size: once; D gene: NA; CDR3 protein: CASSEGGGGRTDTQYF; CDR3 DNA: TGTGCCAGCAGTGAAGGTGGAGGAGGTAGGACAGATACGCAGTATTTT
J gene: TRBJ1-5; V gene: TRBV28; clone size: NA; D gene: TRBD1; CDR3 protein: CASKGGQAREPQHF; CDR3 DNA: TGTGCCAGCAAGGGGGGACAGGCTAGGGAGCCCCAGCATTTT
J gene: TRBJ1-2; V gene: TRBV28; clone size: NA; D gene: TRBD1; CDR3 protein: CAIRTGDNYGYTF; CDR3 DNA: TGTGCCATCCGGACAGGGGATAACTATGGCTACACCTTC
J gene: TRBJ1-1; V gene: TRBV5-4; clone size: NA; D gene: NA; CDR3 protein: CASSFDSLNTEAFF; CDR3 DNA: TGTGCCAGCAGCTTTGACAGCTTGAACACTGAAGCTTTCTTT
J gene: TRBJ1-4; V gene: TRBV5-1; clone size: NA; D gene: NA; CDR3 protein: CASRVGDRIEKLFF; CDR3 DNA: TGCGCCAGCAGAGTGGGAGATCGTATTGAAAAACTGTTTTTT
J gene: TRBJ2-7; V gene: TRBV27; clone size: once; D gene: TRBD2; CDR3 protein: CASSPGSGGTYEQYF; CDR3 DNA: TGTGCCAGCAGTCCGGGTTCGGGGGGGACCTACGAGCAGTACTTC
J gene: TRBJ1-2; V gene: TRBV5-6; clone size: NA; D gene: NA; CDR3 protein: CASSFMHTGSGDYGYTF; CDR3 DNA: TGTGCCAGCAGCTTTATGCATACGGGGTCAGGGGACTATGGCTACACCTTC
J gene: TRBJ2-1; V gene: TRBV4-3; clone size: NA; D gene: TRBD2; CDR3 protein: CASSQAGGAMNEQFF; CDR3 DNA: TGCGCCAGCAGCCAAGCGGGGGGGGCCATGAATGAGCAGTTCTTC
J gene: TRBJ1-2; V gene: TRBV9; clone size: NA; D gene: TRBD1; CDR3 protein: CASSRRTGPNYGYTF; CDR3 DNA: TGTGCCAGCAGCCGAAGGACAGGCCCTAACTATGGCTACACCTTC
J gene: TRBJ2-1; V gene: TRBV6-1; clone size: NA; D gene: NA; CDR3 protein: CASRAEGSYNEQFF; CDR3 DNA: TGTGCCAGCCGGGCTGAGGGTTCTTACAATGAGCAGTTCTTC
J gene: TRBJ2-5; V gene: TRBV5-1; clone size: NA; D gene: NA; CDR3 protein: CASTSITAGETQYF; CDR3 DNA: TGCGCCAGCACCTCGATCACAGCCGGGGAGACCCAGTACTTC
J gene: TRBJ2-2; V gene: TRBV29-1; clone size: NA; D gene: TRBD2; CDR3 protein: CSVGGLAGFNTGELFF; CDR3 DNA: TGCAGCGTTGGTGGACTAGCGGGCTTTAACACCGGGGAGCTGTTTTTT
J gene: TRBJ1-3; V gene: TRBV30; clone size: NA; D gene: NA; CDR3 protein: CAWSERGSGNTIYF; CDR3 DNA: TGTGCCTGGAGTGAGAGGGGCTCTGGAAACACCATATATTTT
J gene: TRBJ1-2; V gene: TRBV30; clone size: NA; D gene: NA; CDR3 protein: CAWSPMMVPGADGYTF; CDR3 DNA: TGTGCCTGGAGTCCCATGATGGTGCCTGGGGCCGATGGCTACACCTTC
J gene: TRBJ1-3; V gene: TRBV6-5; clone size: NA; D gene: TRBD1; CDR3 protein: CASSQTGGAGNTIYF; CDR3 DNA: TGTGCCAGCAGCCAAACAGGGGGCGCGGGAAACACCATATATTTT
J gene: TRBJ2-5; V gene: TRBV14; clone size: once; D gene: NA; CDR3 protein: CASSPGTVPNGETQYF; CDR3 DNA: TGTGCCAGCAGCCCCGGGACCGTCCCGAACGGAGAGACCCAGTACTTC
J gene: TRBJ2-1; V gene: TRBV18; clone size: NA; D gene: TRBD2; CDR3 protein: CASTAGGFDNEQFF; CDR3 DNA: TGTGCCAGCACAGCGGGAGGGTTCGACAATGAGCAGTTCTTC
J gene: TRBJ1-6; V gene: TRBV30; clone size: NA; D gene: TRBD1; CDR3 protein: CAWSHRGHDSPLHF; CDR3 DNA: TGTGCCTGGAGTCACAGGGGGCATGATTCACCCCTCCACTTT
J gene: TRBJ1-5; V gene: TRBV19; clone size: NA; D gene: NA; CDR3 protein: CASIRTQQSNQPQHF; CDR3 DNA: TGTGCCAGTATTAGAACCCAGCAAAGCAATCAGCCCCAGCATTTT
J gene: TRBJ1-2; V gene: TRBV14; clone size: NA; D gene: NA; CDR3 protein: CASSQVGAGLRNGYTF; CDR3 DNA: TGTGCCAGCAGCCAAGTAGGGGCAGGGCTCCGGAATGGCTACACCTTC
J gene: TRBJ2-3; V gene: TRBV6-1; clone size: once; D gene: TRBD1; CDR3 protein: CASALQGASTDTQYF; CDR3 DNA: TGTGCCAGCGCCCTACAGGGGGCGAGCACAGATACGCAGTATTTT
J gene: TRBJ1-1; V gene: TRBV18; clone size: NA; D gene: NA; CDR3 protein: CASSPQESNTEAFF; CDR3 DNA: TGTGCCAGCTCACCACAGGAATCGAACACTGAAGCTTTCTTT
J gene: TRBJ2-1; V gene: TRBV11-2; clone size: NA; D gene: TRBD2; CDR3 protein: CASSPGLAGRNEQFF; CDR3 DNA: TGTGCCAGCAGCCCCGGACTAGCGGGTCGCAATGAGCAGTTCTTC
J gene: TRBJ1-2; V gene: TRBV6-5; clone size: NA; D gene: TRBD1; CDR3 protein: CASRRQGAGYGYTF; CDR3 DNA: TGTGCCAGCAGGAGACAGGGGGCCGGCTATGGCTACACCTTC
J gene: TRBJ2-1; V gene: TRBV10-3; clone size: NA; D gene: TRBD2; CDR3 protein: CAISETSDSYNEQFF; CDR3 DNA: TGTGCCATCAGTGAGACTAGCGACTCCTACAATGAGCAGTTCTTC
J gene: TRBJ2-4; V gene: TRBV27; clone size: NA; D gene: TRBD1; CDR3 protein: CASSPQGALAKNIQYF; CDR3 DNA: TGTGCCAGCAGTCCCCAGGGGGCGCTGGCCAAAAACATTCAGTACTTC
J gene: TRBJ2-6; V gene: TRBV5-1; clone size: NA; D gene: NA; CDR3 protein: CASSANQGGGANVLTF; CDR3 DNA: TGCGCCAGCAGCGCAAATCAGGGTGGTGGGGCCAACGTCCTGACTTTC
J gene: TRBJ2-3; V gene: TRBV11-2; clone size: few; D gene: TRBD1; CDR3 protein: CASSLETGDDTDTQYF; CDR3 DNA: TGTGCCAGCAGCTTAGAAACAGGGGACGACACAGATACGCAGTATTTT
J gene: TRBJ2-3; V gene: TRBV9; clone size: NA; D gene: NA; CDR3 protein: CASSAILRTDTQYF; CDR3 DNA: TGTGCCAGCAGCGCTATCTTACGCACAGATACGCAGTATTTT
J gene: TRBJ2-5; V gene: TRBV30; clone size: NA; D gene: NA; CDR3 protein: CAWSVTPRATQYF; CDR3 DNA: TGTGCCTGGAGTGTGACCCCGAGGGCGACCCAGTACTTC
J gene: TRBJ1-2; V gene: TRBV6-1; clone size: NA; D gene: TRBD1; CDR3 protein: CASSEVAVVRGAYGYTF; CDR3 DNA: TGTGCCAGCAGTGAAGTGGCTGTGGTCAGGGGGGCATATGGCTACACCTTC
J gene: TRBJ2-3; V gene: TRBV6-1; clone size: NA; D gene: NA; CDR3 protein: CASRRRGATDTQYF; CDR3 DNA: TGTGCCAGCAGGAGGAGGGGGGCCACAGATACGCAGTATTTT
J gene: TRBJ2-2; V gene: TRBV5-3; clone size: once; D gene: NA; CDR3 protein: CARSSERLPSNRIYTGELFF; CDR3 DNA: TGTGCCAGAAGCAGCGAGCGATTACCTAGTAACCGAATTTACACCGGGGAGCTGTTTTTT
J gene: TRBJ2-3; V gene: TRBV25-1; clone size: NA; D gene: TRBD1; CDR3 protein: CASSKTGLSTDTQYF; CDR3 DNA: TGTGCCAGCAGCAAGACAGGGCTTAGCACAGATACGCAGTATTTT
J gene: TRBJ2-5; V gene: TRBV29-1; clone size: NA; D gene: NA; CDR3 protein: CSVAARSGRETQYF; CDR3 DNA: TGCAGCGTCGCCGCCCGGTCCGGTAGGGAGACCCAGTACTTC
J gene: TRBJ1-6; V gene: TRBV7-8; clone size: NA; D gene: NA; CDR3 protein: CASSLEGGLFSPLHF; CDR3 DNA: TGTGCCAGCAGCTTAGAGGGGGGGCTCTTTTCACCCCTCCACTTT
J gene: TRBJ1-3; V gene: TRBV15; clone size: NA; D gene: TRBD1; CDR3 protein: CATSIGTGVGNTIYF; CDR3 DNA: TGTGCCACCAGCATAGGGACAGGTGTCGGAAACACCATATATTTT
J gene: TRBJ2-7; V gene: TRBV5-1; clone size: NA; D gene: NA; CDR3 protein: CASSFLTSDTSYEQYF; CDR3 DNA: TGCGCCAGCAGCTTTTTGACTAGTGACACGTCCTACGAGCAGTACTTC
J gene: TRBJ1-2; V gene: TRBV15; clone size: NA; D gene: NA; CDR3 protein: CATSRDLSREYGYTF; CDR3 DNA: TGTGCCACCAGCAGAGATCTTTCAAGGGAATATGGCTACACCTTC
J gene: TRBJ2-1; V gene: TRBV27; clone size: NA; D gene: TRBD2; CDR3 protein: CASSPLWAGGGFNEQFF; CDR3 DNA: TGTGCCAGCAGTCCACTGTGGGCGGGAGGAGGGTTTAATGAGCAGTTCTTC
J gene: TRBJ1-6; V gene: TRBV28; clone size: NA; D gene: NA; CDR3 protein: CASGGRVGSSPLHF; CDR3 DNA: TGTGCCAGTGGGGGGCGCGTAGGGAGTTCACCCCTCCACTTT
J gene: TRBJ2-1; V gene: TRBV29-1; clone size: NA; D gene: TRBD2; CDR3 protein: CSVAGLAGGPGNNEQFF; CDR3 DNA: TGCAGCGTTGCGGGACTAGCGGGGGGGCCGGGAAACAATGAGCAGTTCTTC
J gene: TRBJ1-2; V gene: TRBV6-1; clone size: NA; D gene: NA; CDR3 protein: CASRTGTYGYTF; CDR3 DNA: TGTGCCAGCAGAACAGGGACTTATGGCTACACCTTC
J gene: TRBJ1-4; V gene: TRBV28; clone size: NA; D gene: TRBD1; CDR3 protein: CASSSPGGATNEKLFF; CDR3 DNA: TGTGCCAGCAGCTCCCCAGGGGGAGCAACTAATGAAAAACTGTTTTTT
J gene: TRBJ2-5; V gene: TRBV5-4; clone size: NA; D gene: TRBD2; CDR3 protein: CASSLVAGEETQYF; CDR3 DNA: TGTGCCAGCAGCTTGGTAGCGGGAGAAGAGACCCAGTACTTC
J gene: TRBJ1-1; V gene: TRBV7-2; clone size: NA; D gene: NA; CDR3 protein: CASSLAARGGNTEAFF; CDR3 DNA: TGTGCCAGCAGCTTAGCGGCCAGGGGAGGGAACACTGAAGCTTTCTTT
J gene: TRBJ2-1; V gene: TRBV6-5; clone size: NA; D gene: NA; CDR3 protein: CASSYLPYNEQFF; CDR3 DNA: TGTGCCAGCAGTTACCTCCCCTACAATGAGCAGTTCTTC